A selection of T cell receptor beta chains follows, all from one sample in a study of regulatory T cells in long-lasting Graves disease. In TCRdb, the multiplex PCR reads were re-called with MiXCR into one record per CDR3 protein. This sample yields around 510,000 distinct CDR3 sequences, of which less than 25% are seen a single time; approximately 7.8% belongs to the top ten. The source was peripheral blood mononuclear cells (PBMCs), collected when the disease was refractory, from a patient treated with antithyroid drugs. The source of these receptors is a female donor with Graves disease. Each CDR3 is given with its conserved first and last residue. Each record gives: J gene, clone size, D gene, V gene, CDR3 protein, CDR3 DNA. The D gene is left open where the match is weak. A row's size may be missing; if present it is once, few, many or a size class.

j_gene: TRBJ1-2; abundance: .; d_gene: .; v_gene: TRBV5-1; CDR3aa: CASSLDGFAGSYGYTF; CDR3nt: TGCGCCAGCAGCTTGGATGGGTTCGCGGGTTCCTATGGCTACACCTTC
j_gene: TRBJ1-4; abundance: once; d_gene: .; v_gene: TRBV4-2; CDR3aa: CASRSVDKLFF; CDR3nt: TGTGCCAGCAGGTCTGTTGACAAACTGTTTTTT
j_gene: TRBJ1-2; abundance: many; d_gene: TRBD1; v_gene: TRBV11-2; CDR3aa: CASTDGTGYGYTF; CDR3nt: TGTGCCAGCACCGACGGGACAGGGTATGGCTACACCTTC
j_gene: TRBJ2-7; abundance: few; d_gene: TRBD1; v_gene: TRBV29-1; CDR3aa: CSVSGTAYEQYF; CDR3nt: TGCAGCGTGTCCGGGACAGCCTACGAGCAGTACTTC
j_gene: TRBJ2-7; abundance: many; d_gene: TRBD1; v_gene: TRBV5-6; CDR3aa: CASSSSKGQEFYEQYF; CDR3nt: TGTGCCAGCAGCTCATCCAAGGGACAGGAGTTCTACGAGCAGTACTTC
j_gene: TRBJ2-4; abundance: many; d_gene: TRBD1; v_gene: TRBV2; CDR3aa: CASSPGQGAAKNIQYF; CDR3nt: TGTGCCAGCAGCCCCGGACAGGGGGCGGCCAAAAACATTCAGTACTTC
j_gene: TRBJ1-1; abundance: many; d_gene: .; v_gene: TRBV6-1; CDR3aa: CASTTIQGVNTEAFF; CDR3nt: TGTGCCAGCACCACAATCCAGGGAGTCAACACTGAAGCTTTCTTT
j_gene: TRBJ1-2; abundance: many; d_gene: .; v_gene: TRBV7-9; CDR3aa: CASSPSSNYGYTF; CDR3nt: TGTGCCAGCAGCCCCAGTTCTAACTATGGCTACACCTTC
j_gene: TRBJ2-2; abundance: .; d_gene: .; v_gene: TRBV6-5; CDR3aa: CASSYSGQGTGELFF; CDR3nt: TGTGCCAGCAGTTACTCAGGCCAGGGGACCGGGGAGCTGTTTTTT
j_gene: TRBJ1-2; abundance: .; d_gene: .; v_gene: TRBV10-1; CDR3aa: CASRVTTHYGYTF; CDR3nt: TGCGCCAGCAGGGTCACAACCCACTATGGCTACACCTTC
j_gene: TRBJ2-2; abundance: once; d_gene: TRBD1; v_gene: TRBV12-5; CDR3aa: CASGLVTSGTGYLDSGELFF; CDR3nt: TGTGCTAGTGGTTTGGTAACCTCCGGGACAGGGTATTTGGACAGCGGGGAGCTGTTTTTT
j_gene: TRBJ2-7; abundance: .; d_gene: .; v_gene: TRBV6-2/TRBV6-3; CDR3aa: CASTDQVGQYF; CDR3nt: TGTGCCAGCACCGATCAGGTCGGGCAGTACTTC
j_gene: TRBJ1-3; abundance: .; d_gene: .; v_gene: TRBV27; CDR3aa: CASSLSGMGRNTIYF; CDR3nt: TGTGCCAGCAGTTTATCGGGGATGGGAAGAAACACCATATATTTT
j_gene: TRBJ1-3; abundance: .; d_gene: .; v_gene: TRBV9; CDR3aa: CASSVSSGNTIYF; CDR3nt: TGTGCCAGCAGCGTTAGCTCTGGAAACACCATATATTTT
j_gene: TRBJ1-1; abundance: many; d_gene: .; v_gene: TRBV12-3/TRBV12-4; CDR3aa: CASGHRTLNTEAFF; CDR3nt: TGTGCCAGCGGACACAGAACATTGAACACTGAAGCTTTCTTT
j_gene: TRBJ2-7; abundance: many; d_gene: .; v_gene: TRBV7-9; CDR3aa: CASSGGPYYEQYF; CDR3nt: TGTGCCAGCAGCGGCGGACCGTACTACGAGCAGTACTTC
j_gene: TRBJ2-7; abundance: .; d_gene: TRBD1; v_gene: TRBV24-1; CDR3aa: CATSTDRGPYEQYF; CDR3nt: TGTGCCACCAGTACCGACAGGGGCCCCTACGAGCAGTACTTC
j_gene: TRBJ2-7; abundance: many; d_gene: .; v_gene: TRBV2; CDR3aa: CARRQTSSYEQYF; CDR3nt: TGTGCCAGACGACAGACAAGCTCCTACGAGCAGTACTTC
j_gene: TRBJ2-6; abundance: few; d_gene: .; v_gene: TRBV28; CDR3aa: CASSPPIGVGSGANVLTF; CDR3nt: TGTGCCAGCAGTCCCCCCATTGGGGTTGGCTCTGGGGCCAACGTCCTGACTTTC
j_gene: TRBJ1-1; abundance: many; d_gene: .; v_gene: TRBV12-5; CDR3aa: CASGEGHLNTEAFF; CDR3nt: TGTGCTAGTGGTGAGGGACATCTGAACACTGAAGCTTTCTTT
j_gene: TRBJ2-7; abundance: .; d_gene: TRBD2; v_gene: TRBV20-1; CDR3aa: CSARSVTSGYEQYF; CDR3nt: TGCAGTGCTAGATCCGTGACTAGCGGCTACGAACAGTACTTC
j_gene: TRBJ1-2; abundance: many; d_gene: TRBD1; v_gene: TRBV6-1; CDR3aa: CAGTGQAIYGYTF; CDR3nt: TGTGCCGGCACAGGACAGGCCATCTATGGCTACACCTTC
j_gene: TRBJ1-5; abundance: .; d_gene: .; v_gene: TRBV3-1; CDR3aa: CASSQGPYNQPQHF; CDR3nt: TGTGCCAGCAGCCAAGGCCCCTATAATCAGCCCCAGCATTTT
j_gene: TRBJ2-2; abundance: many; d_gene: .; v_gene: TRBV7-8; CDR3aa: CASNPGPGGTANTGELFF; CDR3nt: TGTGCCAGCAACCCAGGACCCGGCGGGACCGCGAACACCGGGGAGCTGTTTTTT
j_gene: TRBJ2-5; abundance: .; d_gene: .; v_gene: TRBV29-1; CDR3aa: CSVERGQETQYF; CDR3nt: TGCAGCGTTGAGCGGGGCCAAGAGACCCAGTACTTC
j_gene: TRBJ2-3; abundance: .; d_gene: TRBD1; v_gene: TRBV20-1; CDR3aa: CSARELANNRGDTQYF; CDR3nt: TGCAGTGCTAGAGAGTTAGCCAACAACAGGGGAGATACGCAGTATTTT
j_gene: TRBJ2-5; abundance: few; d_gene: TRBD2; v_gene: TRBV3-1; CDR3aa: CASMLAGGQKTQYF; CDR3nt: TGTGCCAGCATGCTAGCGGGAGGGCAGAAGACCCAGTACTTC
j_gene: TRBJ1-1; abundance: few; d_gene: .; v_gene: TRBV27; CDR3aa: CASSLKGVGMNTEAFF; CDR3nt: TGTGCCAGCAGTTTAAAGGGGGTCGGAATGAACACTGAAGCTTTCTTT
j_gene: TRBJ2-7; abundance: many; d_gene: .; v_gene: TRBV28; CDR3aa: CASRTVGGAYEQYF; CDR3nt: TGTGCCAGCAGGACTGTCGGGGGTGCCTACGAGCAGTACTTC
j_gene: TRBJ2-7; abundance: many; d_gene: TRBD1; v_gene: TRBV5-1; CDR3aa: CASSLPTGVREQYF; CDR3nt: TGCGCCAGCAGCTTACCTACAGGGGTTCGCGAGCAGTACTTC
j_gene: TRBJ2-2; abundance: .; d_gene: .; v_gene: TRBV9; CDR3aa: CASSPRVRANTGELFF; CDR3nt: TGTGCCAGCAGCCCCCGGGTGAGGGCGAACACCGGGGAGCTGTTTTTT
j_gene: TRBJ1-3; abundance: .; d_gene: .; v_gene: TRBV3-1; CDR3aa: CASSQDSQYSGNTIYF; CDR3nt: TGTGCCAGCAGCCAAGACAGCCAGTACTCTGGAAACACCATATATTTT
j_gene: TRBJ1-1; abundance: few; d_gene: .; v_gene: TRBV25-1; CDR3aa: CASSVSTDTEAFF; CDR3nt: TGTGCCAGCAGTGTTAGCACAGACACTGAAGCTTTCTTT
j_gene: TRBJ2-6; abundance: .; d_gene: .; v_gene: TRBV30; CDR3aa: CAWSHPGAGANVLTF; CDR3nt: TGTGCCTGGAGTCATCCGGGAGCGGGGGCCAACGTCCTGACTTTC
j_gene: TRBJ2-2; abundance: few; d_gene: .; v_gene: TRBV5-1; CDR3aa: CASSHLPGPGGTGELFF; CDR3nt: TGCGCCAGCAGCCATCTCCCTGGGCCCGGAGGAACCGGGGAGCTGTTTTTT
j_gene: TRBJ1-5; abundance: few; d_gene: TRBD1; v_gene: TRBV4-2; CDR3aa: CASSDETGVKNQPQHF; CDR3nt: TGTGCCAGCAGCGATGAGACAGGGGTGAAGAATCAGCCCCAGCATTTT
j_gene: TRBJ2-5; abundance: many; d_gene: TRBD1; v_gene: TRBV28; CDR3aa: CASSSLDRGVKTQYF; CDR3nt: TGTGCCAGCAGTTCCCTTGACAGGGGCGTAAAGACCCAGTACTTC